A single sample is the source of the 13 T cell receptor beta chains below, sequenced in a study of T cells in Graves' hyperthyroidism and ophthalmopathy. Amplification of TCR beta CDR3 regions used RNA as the template. First-round RT-PCR targeting the TCR CDR3 was performed with the HTBI primer set. TCRdb independently ran MiXCR on the multiplex PCR reads; one entry per CDR3 protein. The table includes approximately 630,000 distinct CDR3 sequences, roughly 17% detected once. Sequencing used blood. These TCRs come from a woman aged 25-40 years with Graves' hyperthyroidism.

This clonotype was recorded a few times. The chain combines TRBV28 with TRBJ1-2, with 8 nucleotides matching TRBD1. Losses at the gene ends were 2 bases for V and 8 bases for J; bases not matched to a gene: 7. The length of the CDR3 is 14 residues. Germline assignment: CDR1 MDHEN and CDR2 SYDVKM. The CDR3: CASSLPGGAKGYTF. The CDR3 DNA follows: TGTGCCAGCAGTTTACCAGGGGGCGCGAAAGGCTACACCTTC.

The gene calls are TRBV4-1 and TRBJ2-7; D possibly corresponds to TRBD2 (6 bases). With 2 bases removed from V and 7 bases from J, the gap between germline ends came to 12 bases. The CDR3 covers 13 residues. Germline V lookup: CDR1 MGHRA, CDR2 YSYEKL. The CDR3 bases are TGCGCCAGCAGCCAATGGGCAGGGAGGGAGCAGTACTTC. Its translation: CASSQWAGREQYF.

This clonotype was counted at least ten times. The rearrangement links TRBV2 to TRBJ2-7; 11 bases agree with TRBD2. The J segment lost 3 bases and the V segment lost 9 bases, leaving 4 bases of the junction unmatched. The CDR3 length is 13 residues. Germline V gene data show CDR1 as SNHLY and CDR2 as FYNNEI. DNA for the CDR3: TGTGCCAGTGGGACTAGCGGAAACTACGAGCAGTACTTC. Its translation: CASGTSGNYEQYF.

The chain uses TRBV5-6 and TRBJ2-2; D is possibly TRBD1 (6 bases). Germline CDR1 is SGHDT and CDR2 is YYEEEE. The CDR3 loop spans 18 amino acids. Trimming pared 6 bases from V and 1 base from J, leaving 22 bases between. The CDR3 is CASTTALTGTLNTGELFF. The CDR3 DNA is TGTGCCAGCACTACCGCACTGACCGGGACACTGAACACCGGGGAGCTGTTTTTT.

This clonotype has only a few counts. This sequence joins TRBV7-2 and TRBJ2-7, with D maybe TRBD2 (6 bases). Germline values: CDR1 SGHTA, CDR2 FQGNSA. V lost 9 bases and J lost 4, with 16 bases in between. This CDR3 contains 13 residues. Here the CDR3 DNA reads TGTGCCAGACGACGGGGGTACCCATACGAGCAGTACTTC. Translating it yields CARRRGYPYEQYF.

The chain recombines TRBV5-1 with TRBJ2-5; D uncertain. Trimming stripped 4 bases from V and 5 bases from J, with 15 bases between. Germline-derived CDR1 and CDR2 are SGHRS and YFSETQ. This CDR3 is 14 amino acids long. CDR3 nucleotide sequence: TGCGCCAGCAGCCTCGGGTCCCTTAGGGAGACCCAGTACTTC. It codes for CASSLGSLRETQYF.

The chain uses TRBV27 and TRBJ1-5, with D possibly being TRBD1 (5 bases). CDR3 size: 17 residues. V lost 3 bases and J lost 0, with 15 bases in between. Germline loops: CDR1 MNHEY, CDR2 SMNVEV (reference sequence). The CDR3 spells CASSFRGRTNSNQPQHF. The CDR3 nucleotides are TGTGCCAGCAGTTTTAGGGGTCGGACGAATAGCAATCAGCCCCAGCATTTT.

The genes are TRBV5-4 and TRBJ1-1, with D unresolved. This CDR3 comprises 16 residues. V dropped 0 bases and J dropped 6 bases, with 18 bases sitting between them. Germline CDR1 reads SGHNT; CDR2 reads YYREEE (reference sequence). The CDR3, as DNA: TGTGCCAGCAGCTTGGTGCTAGGCCCCGGAGGCGCTGAAGCTTTCTTT. This translates into CASSLVLGPGGAEAFF.

The chain joins TRBV19 to TRBJ2-2; D is perhaps TRBD2 (6 bases). Trimming pared 10 bases from V and 5 bases from J, leaving 14 bases between. Per the germline V gene, CDR1 is LNHDA and CDR2 is SQIVND (reference sequence). The CDR3 runs 13 residues. CDR3 in DNA: TGTGCCACCCTCTTTGGGAGGACCGGGGAGCTGTTTTTT. Its translation: CATLFGRTGELFF.

The chain couples TRBV20-1 to TRBJ2-7, with D uncertain. This CDR3 comprises 13 residues. In germline, CDR1 is DFQATT, CDR2 SNEGSKA (reference sequence). Trimming pared 6 bases from V and 2 bases from J, leaving 14 bases between. This CDR3 is CSAADPGAYEQYF. Written as DNA, the CDR3 is TGCAGTGCAGCAGACCCGGGCGCCTACGAGCAGTACTTC.

This clonotype has at least ten counts. The chain recombines TRBV3-1 with TRBJ1-2, with a weak D call TRBD1 (5 bases). The CDR3 spans 14 residues. Germline CDR1 reads LGHDT; CDR2 reads YNNKEL (reference sequence). V lost 3 bases and J lost 1, with 9 bases in between. CDR3 nucleotide sequence: TGTGCCAGCAGCCACACGACAGTTAACTATGGCTACACCTTC. Its protein is CASSHTTVNYGYTF.

In this sample, this clonotype turned up many times. The chain uses TRBV20-1 and TRBJ2-7; 7 positions match TRBD1. There are 13 residues in the CDR3. The J segment lost 4 bases and the V segment lost 3 bases, leaving 6 bases of the junction unmatched. Germline V gene sequence: CDR1 DFQATT, CDR2 SNEGSKA (reference sequence). The CDR3 spells CSASPGQFYEQYF. Written as DNA, the CDR3 is TGCAGTGCTAGCCCGGGACAGTTTTACGAGCAGTACTTC.

This clonotype was counted ten times or more. For the CDR3, the DNA is TGTGCCAGCAGCCCCAGGGGAAGGGTGGGTGAGACCCAGTACTTC. This gives the protein CASSPRGRVGETQYF. This chain links TRBV12-3 or TRBV12-4 with TRBJ2-5, with TRBD1 as a possible D gene (6 bases). The V and J ends lost 6 bases and 5 bases respectively, with 19 bases between them. CDR3 length: 15 amino acids.